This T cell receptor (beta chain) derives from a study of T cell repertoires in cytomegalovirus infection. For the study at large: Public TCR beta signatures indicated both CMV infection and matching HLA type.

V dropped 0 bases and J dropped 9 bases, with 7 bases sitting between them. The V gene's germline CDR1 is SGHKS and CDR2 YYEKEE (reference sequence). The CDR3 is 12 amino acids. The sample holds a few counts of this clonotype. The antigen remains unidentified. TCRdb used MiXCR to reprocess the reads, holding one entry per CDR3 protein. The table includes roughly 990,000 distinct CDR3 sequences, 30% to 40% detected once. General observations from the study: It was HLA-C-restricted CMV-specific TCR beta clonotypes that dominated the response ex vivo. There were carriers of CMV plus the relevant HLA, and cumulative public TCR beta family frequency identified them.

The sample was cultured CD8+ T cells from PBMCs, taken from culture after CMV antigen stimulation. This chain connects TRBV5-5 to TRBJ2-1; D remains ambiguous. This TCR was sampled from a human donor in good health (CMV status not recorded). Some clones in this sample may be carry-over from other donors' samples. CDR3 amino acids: CASSLARVEQFF. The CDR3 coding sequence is TGTGCCAGCAGCTTGGCCAGAGTTGAGCAGTTCTTC.